The source of this TCR beta chain is a study of blood T cell repertoires in COVID-19. Study as a whole: COVID-19 samples, acute and convalescent, were from the United States, Italy and Spain. PBMCs, B-cell-depleted T cells, or T cells provided the cDNA or gDNA that made up the material.

Before they entered the study, exposed participants had met a COVID-19 case within 2 weeks. Original processing methods: The authors estimated nucleated cell counts from reference gene primer amplification. Generated by immunoSEQ multiplex PCR, the TCRdb table keeps only in-frame clones and is missing some. V, J and clone size were drawn from that table, and D and trimming were deduced from the DNA. Among 150,000 to 200,000 clones listed, over 80% were seen once. Germline values: CDR1 SNHLY, CDR2 FYNNEI. The trim removed 8 bases at V and 4 bases at J, leaving 3 bases unmatched. The CDR3 covers 12 residues. In this sample, this clone turned up once.

J is TRBJ1-2 and V is TRBV2; 8 bases line up with TRBD1. Material: PBMCs or T cells enriched from blood (not recorded which). The TCR originated in a woman younger than 45 who had been exposed to COVID-19. The CDR3 region has the DNA TGTGCCAGCGGACAGGGATCCTATGGCTACACCTTC. Residues: CASGQGSYGYTF.